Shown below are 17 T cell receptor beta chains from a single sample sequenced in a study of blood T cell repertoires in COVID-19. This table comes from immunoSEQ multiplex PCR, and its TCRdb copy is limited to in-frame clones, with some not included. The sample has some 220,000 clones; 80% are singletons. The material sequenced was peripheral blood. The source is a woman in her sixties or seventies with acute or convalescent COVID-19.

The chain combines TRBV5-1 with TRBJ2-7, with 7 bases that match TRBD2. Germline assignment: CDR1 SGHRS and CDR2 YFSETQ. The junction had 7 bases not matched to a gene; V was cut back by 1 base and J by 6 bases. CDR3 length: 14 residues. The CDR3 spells CASSLNGGDLEQYF. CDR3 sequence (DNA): TGCGCCAGCAGCTTGAATGGGGGGGACCTCGAGCAGTACTTC.

CDR3 protein: CASSERQAEAFF. CDR3 nucleotide sequence: TGTGCCAGCAGTGAACGACAGGCTGAAGCTTTCTTT. This chain connects TRBV25-1 to TRBJ1-1, with D perhaps TRBD1 (6 bases). V dropped 2 bases and J dropped 6 bases, with 7 bases sitting between them. This CDR3 comprises 12 residues. In germline, CDR1 is MGHDK, CDR2 SYGVNS.

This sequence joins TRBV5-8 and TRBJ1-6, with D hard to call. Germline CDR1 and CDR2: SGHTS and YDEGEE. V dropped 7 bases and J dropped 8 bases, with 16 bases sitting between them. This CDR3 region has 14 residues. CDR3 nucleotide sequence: TGTGCCAGCGGGAGGACCGTCGGGGATTCACCCCTCCACTTT. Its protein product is CASGRTVGDSPLHF.

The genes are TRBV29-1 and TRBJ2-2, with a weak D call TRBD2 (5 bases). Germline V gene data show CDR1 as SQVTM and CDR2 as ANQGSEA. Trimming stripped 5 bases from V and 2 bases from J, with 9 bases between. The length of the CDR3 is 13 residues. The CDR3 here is CSVMTGNTGELFF. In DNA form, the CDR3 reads TGCAGCGTTATGACGGGAAACACCGGGGAGCTGTTTTTT.

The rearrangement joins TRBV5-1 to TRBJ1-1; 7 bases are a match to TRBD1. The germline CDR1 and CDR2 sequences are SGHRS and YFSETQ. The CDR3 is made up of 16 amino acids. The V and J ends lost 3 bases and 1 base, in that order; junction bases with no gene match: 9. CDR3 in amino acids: CASSYRQGGGNTEAFF. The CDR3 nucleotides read TGCGCCAGCAGCTACCGACAGGGTGGGGGGAACACTGAAGCTTTCTTT.

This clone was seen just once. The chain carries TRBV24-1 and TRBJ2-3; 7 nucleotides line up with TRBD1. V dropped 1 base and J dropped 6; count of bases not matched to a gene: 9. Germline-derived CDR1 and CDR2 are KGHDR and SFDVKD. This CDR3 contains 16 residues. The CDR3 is CATSDLNRGRADTQYF. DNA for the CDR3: TGTGCCACCAGTGATTTAAACAGGGGACGGGCCGATACGCAGTATTTT.

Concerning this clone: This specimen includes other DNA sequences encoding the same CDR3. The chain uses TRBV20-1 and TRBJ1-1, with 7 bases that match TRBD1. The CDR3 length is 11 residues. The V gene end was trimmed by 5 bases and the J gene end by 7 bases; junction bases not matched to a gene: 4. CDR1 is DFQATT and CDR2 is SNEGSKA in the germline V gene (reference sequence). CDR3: CSASRTGEAFF. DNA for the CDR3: TGCAGTGCTTCCCGGACAGGTGAAGCTTTCTTT.

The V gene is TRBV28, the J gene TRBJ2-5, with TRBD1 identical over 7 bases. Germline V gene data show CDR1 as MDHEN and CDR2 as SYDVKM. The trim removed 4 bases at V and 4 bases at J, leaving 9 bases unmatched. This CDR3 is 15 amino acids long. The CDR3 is CASSSSQGRVETQYF. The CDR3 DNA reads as TGTGCCAGCAGTTCCTCACAGGGGCGAGTAGAGACCCAGTACTTC. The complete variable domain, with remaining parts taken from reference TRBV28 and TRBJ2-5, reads DVKVTQSSRYLVKRTGEKVFLECVQDMDHENMFWYRQDPGLGLRLIYFSYDVKMKEKGDIPEGYSVSREKKERFSLILESASTNQTSMYLCASSSSQGRVETQYFGPGTRLLVL.

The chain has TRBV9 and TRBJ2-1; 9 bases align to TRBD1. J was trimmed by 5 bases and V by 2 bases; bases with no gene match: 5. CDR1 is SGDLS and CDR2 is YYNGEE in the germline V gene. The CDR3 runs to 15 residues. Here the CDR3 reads CASSVGQGFDNEQFF. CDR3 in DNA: TGTGCCAGCAGCGTGGGACAGGGATTCGACAATGAGCAGTTCTTC.

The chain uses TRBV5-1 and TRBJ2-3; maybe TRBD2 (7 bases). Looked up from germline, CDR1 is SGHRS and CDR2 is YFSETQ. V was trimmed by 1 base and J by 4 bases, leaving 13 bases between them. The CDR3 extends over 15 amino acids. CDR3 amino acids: CASSLSGGGADTQYF. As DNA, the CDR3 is TGCGCCAGCAGCTTGTCGGGGGGCGGCGCAGATACGCAGTATTTT.

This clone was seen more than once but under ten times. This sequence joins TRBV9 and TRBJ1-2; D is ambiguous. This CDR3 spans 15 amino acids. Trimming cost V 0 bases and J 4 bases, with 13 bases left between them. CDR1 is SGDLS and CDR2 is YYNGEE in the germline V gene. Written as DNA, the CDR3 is TGTGCCAGCAGCGTAGCGACGGAGTTAATCTATGGCTACACCTTC. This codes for CASSVATELIYGYTF.

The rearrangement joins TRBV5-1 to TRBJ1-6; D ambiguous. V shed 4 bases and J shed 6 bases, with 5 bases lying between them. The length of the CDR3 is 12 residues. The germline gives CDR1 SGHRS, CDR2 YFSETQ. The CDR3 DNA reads TGCGCCAGCAGCCAATCTAATTCACCCCTCCACTTT. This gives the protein CASSQSNSPLHF.

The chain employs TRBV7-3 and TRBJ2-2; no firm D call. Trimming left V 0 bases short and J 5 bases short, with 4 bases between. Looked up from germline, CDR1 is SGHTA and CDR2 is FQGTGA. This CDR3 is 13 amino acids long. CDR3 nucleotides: TGTGCCAGCAGCTTAACTAGAACCGGGGAGCTGTTTTTT. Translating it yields CASSLTRTGELFF.

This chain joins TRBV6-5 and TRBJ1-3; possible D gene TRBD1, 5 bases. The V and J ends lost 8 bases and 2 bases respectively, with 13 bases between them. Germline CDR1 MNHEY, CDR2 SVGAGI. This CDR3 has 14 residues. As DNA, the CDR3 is TGTGCCAGCCTCGGGCTAGGGGCTGGAAACACCATATATTTT. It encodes CASLGLGAGNTIYF.

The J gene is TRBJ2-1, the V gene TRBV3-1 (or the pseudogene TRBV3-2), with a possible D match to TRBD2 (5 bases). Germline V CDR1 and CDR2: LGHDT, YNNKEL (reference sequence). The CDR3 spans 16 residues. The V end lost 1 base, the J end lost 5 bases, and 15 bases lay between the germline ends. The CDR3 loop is CASSQATPGINNEQFF. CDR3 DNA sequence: TGTGCCAGCAGCCAAGCGACCCCCGGGATAAACAATGAGCAGTTCTTC.

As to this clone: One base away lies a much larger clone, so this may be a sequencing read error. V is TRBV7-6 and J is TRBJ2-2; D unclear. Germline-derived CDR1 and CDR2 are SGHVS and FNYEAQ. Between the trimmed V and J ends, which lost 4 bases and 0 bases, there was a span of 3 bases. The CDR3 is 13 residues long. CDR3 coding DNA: TGTGCCAGCAGCTCCACGAACACCGGGGAGCTGTTTTTT. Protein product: CASSSTNTGELFF.

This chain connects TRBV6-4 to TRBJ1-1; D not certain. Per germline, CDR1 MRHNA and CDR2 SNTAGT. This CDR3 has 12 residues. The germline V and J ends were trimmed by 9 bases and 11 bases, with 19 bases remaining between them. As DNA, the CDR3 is TGTGCCAGATGGACCGTCCGAGCGGTGGCTTTCTTT. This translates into CARWTVRAVAFF.